This record concerns one T cell receptor beta chain sequence. Its antigen remains unidentified. Central memory, naive, regulatory and stem cell-like memory CD4+ cells were sorted by CD45RO/CCR7/CD25/CD127/CD95/CD27. Between the trimmed V and J ends, which lost 2 bases and 12 bases, there was a span of 12 bases. The length of the CDR3 is 12 residues. Germline V CDR1 and CDR2: SGHRS, YFSETQ. This entry comes from a study of beta chain features in type 1 diabetes. Overall study: Age, gender, cell numbers and subset yield matched between patients and controls.

Regarding the study as a whole: A definitive answer on HLA type influencing TCRB rearrangement was not reached here. Sampled from patients, naive, central memory and Treg TCRB repertoires appeared more similar than those sampled from healthy donors.

Of the isolated RNA, all was reverse transcribed, and so the sequenced material was expressed TCRB transcripts. Data came from immunoSEQ multiplex PCR; TCRdb stores just in-frame clones and leaves some out. This table has around 99,000 clones, approximately 37% appearing once. This rearrangement joins TRBV5-1 to TRBJ2-1, with D possibly being TRBD2 (6 bases). Input material: stem cell memory CD4+ T cells from blood. The receptor was derived from a woman aged 18-29 years in good health. The CDR3 protein is CASSLVRERQFF. Written as DNA, the CDR3 is TGCGCCAGCAGCTTAGTACGGGAGCGGCAGTTCTTC.